A selection of T cell receptor beta chains follows, all from one sample in a study of blood T cell repertoires in COVID-19. Using immunoSEQ multiplex PCR, the repertoire was profiled, and TCRdb retains in-frame clones only, with some absent. Here the sample spans 100,000 to 150,000 clones, less than 90% being singletons. The sequencing sample was made of peripheral blood. Source of these receptors: an older man with active or convalescent COVID-19. CDR3s include the opening cysteine and the closing phenylalanine or tryptophan. Each record gives: J gene, V gene, CDR3 protein.

>TRBJ1-3|TRBV7-2
CASSLAGDPGNTIYF
>TRBJ2-5|TRBV2
CASLRVQETQYF
>TRBJ1-1|TRBV3-1/TRBV3-2
CASSQGVFSGTEAFF
>TRBJ2-5|TRBV7-9
CASSPGGQGGETQYF
>TRBJ2-1|TRBV4-3
CASSHADRITYNEQFF
>TRBJ2-5|TRBV30
CAWTGGAAETQYF
>TRBJ2-6|TRBV28
CASSLFHTGTSGANVLTF
>TRBJ1-1|TRBV11-2
CASSSPDREKMNTEAFF
>TRBJ1-2|TRBV2
CASRGTVNYGYTF
>TRBJ1-1|TRBV6-5
CAKTGTANTEAFF
>TRBJ1-3|TRBV3-1/TRBV3-2
CASSPRTGGSGNTIYF
>TRBJ2-1|TRBV9
CASSVGASVRYNEQFF
>TRBJ1-5|TRBV4-1
CASSQDGRAYQPQHF
>TRBJ1-2|TRBV5-5
CASSLDWTGYGYTF
>TRBJ2-1|TRBV7-3
CASSSQTSGRWVEQFF
>TRBJ1-2|TRBV9
CASSPSTGDYGYTF
>TRBJ1-4|TRBV7-8
CASSARTGKNEKLFF
>TRBJ2-5|TRBV5-1
CASSLLSGRGTETQYF
>TRBJ1-2|TRBV6-5
CASSRDTQRGGYTF
>TRBJ2-1|TRBV9
CASSVAVRDEQFF
>TRBJ2-2|TRBV9
CASSARAGELFF
>TRBJ1-2|TRBV4-2
CASSPLGGVRNYGYTF
>TRBJ1-2|TRBV5-1
CASSWNQGASGYTF
>TRBJ2-2|TRBV4-1
CASSLGDRGSNTGELFF
>TRBJ2-3|TRBV6-2/TRBV6-3
CASSSLLITDTQYF
>TRBJ2-7|TRBV7-2
CASSPRQGVHEQYF
>TRBJ1-5|TRBV19
CASSIFQPQGNQPQHF
>TRBJ2-3|TRBV2
CASSDLTDTQYF
>TRBJ2-1|TRBV11-2
CASSRTGTNEQFF